This TCR beta chain was observed in a study of blood T cell repertoires in COVID-19. Overall study context: Acute-phase and convalescent COVID-19 samples originated in the United States, Italy and Spain. T cells, B-cell-depleted T cells, or PBMCs provided the cDNA or gDNA that served as material.

How the authors handled the data: Reference gene primers were amplified, and this amplification served to estimate nucleated cell counts. TCRdb's copy holds only in-frame clones and misses some; the assay was immunoSEQ multiplex PCR. V and J calls and clone size are as listed in that table; D and trimming were resolved from the DNA. The sample holds about 130,000 clones, roughly 80% seen once. Per germline, CDR1 SNHLY and CDR2 FYNNEI. V gave up 10 bases and J gave up 14 bases; unmatched junction bases: 11. CDR3 length equals 13 residues. The chain uses TRBV2 and TRBJ1-6, with 10 bases identical to TRBD1. Sequenced sample: peripheral blood. The receptor was isolated from a woman aged 80 or older with acute or convalescent COVID-19. This CDR3 is CATVTGGLGALHF. DNA of the CDR3: TGTGCCACCGTGACAGGGGGCCTCGGGGCCCTCCACTTT.